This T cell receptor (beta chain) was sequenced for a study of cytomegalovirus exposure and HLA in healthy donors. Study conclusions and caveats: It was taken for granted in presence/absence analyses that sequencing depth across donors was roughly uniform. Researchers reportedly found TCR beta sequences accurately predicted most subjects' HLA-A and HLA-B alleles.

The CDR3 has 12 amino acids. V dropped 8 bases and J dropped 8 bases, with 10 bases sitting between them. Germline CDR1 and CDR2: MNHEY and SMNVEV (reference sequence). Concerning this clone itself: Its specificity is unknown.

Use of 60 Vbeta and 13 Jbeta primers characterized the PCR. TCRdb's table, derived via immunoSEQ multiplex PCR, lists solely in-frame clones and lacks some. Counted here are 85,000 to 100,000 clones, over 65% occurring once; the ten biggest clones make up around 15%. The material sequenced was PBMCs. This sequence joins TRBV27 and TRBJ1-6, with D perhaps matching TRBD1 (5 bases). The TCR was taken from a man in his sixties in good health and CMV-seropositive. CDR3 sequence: CASGTIHSPLHF. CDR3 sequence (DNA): TGTGCCAGCGGGACTATACATTCACCCCTCCACTTT.